This TCR beta chain was identified during a study of blood T cell repertoires in COVID-19 (dated by TCRdb to 2018 to 2021). Background for the entire study: Samples from collaborators originated in the United States, Italy and Spain and spanned both the acute and convalescent phases of COVID-19. Nearly every sample came with metadata listing a de-identified subject ID, COVID-19 status, age in years and sex. Samples were obtained from the ongoing ImmuneRACE study (first 160 participants) and from about 1,300 subjects provided by 6 global collaborators. HLA class I and class II types, where available, came from metadata supplied by the sample provider rather than from assay-based typing. The prospective study material was composed of cDNA or gDNA derived from T cells, B-cell-depleted T cells, or PBMCs. Deeply sampled blood TCRbeta repertoires from subjects exposed to, actively infected with, or recovered from COVID-19 were included in the dataset. A freely available public database, intended as a resource for researchers studying the immune response to SARS-CoV-2, is where the repertoires were released. Broader findings and caveats from the paper: Clinical and demographic metadata were provided uncurated, with the amount varying by source and participant.

Points on this clone: What this receptor recognizes is not known. Per-base qualities were not stored, and no clone one base away is much larger.

Each collaborating institution followed its own protocols to collect whole blood in K2EDTA tubes. For TCRbeta analysis, collaborators shipped samples in one of three forms: frozen whole blood, isolated PBMCs, or DNA extracted from either of those sample types. The CDR3, cysteine through phenylalanine, is 15 amino acids long. Solely the CDR3 DNA is kept, with 45 bases framed from the first base. Per the germline V gene (reference sequence), GTSNPN is the CDR1 and SVGIG is the CDR2. A distance of 12 bases separates the germline ends of V and J, which lose 0 bases and 1 base respectively. TCRbeta CDR3 regions were amplified from genomic DNA using the immunoSEQ Assay, a bias-controlled multiplex PCR. As for the original processing: The number of nucleated cells in each sample was estimated from the amplification of reference gene primers within the assay. Sequence reads were collapsed and filtered to measure the absolute abundance of every unique TCRbeta CDR3 rearrangement. For each sample, productive Simpson clonality was calculated as the square root of Simpson's diversity index across productive rearrangements. This immuneACCESS table, as held by TCRdb, lists in-frame sequences with V and J called but not all clones. Of the missing ones, under half trace to an unresolved V gene in checked studies; the others have no known cause. The DNA was the basis for D and trimming; V, J and clone size are from that table. This sample has about 150,000 clones in its table, and more than 80% of those were observed once. The ten largest make up under 0.6% of the sample.

The clonotype originates from a man between 45 and 60 years old with acute or convalescent COVID-19. The sequenced material came from peripheral blood. The sequence is built from TRBV30 and TRBJ1-1; TRBD1 could be the D gene, as 5 bases match. The bases are TGTGCCTGGAGTGTACCAGACAGAAGGAACACTGAAGCTTTCTTT. Translation gives CAWSVPDRRNTEAFF.